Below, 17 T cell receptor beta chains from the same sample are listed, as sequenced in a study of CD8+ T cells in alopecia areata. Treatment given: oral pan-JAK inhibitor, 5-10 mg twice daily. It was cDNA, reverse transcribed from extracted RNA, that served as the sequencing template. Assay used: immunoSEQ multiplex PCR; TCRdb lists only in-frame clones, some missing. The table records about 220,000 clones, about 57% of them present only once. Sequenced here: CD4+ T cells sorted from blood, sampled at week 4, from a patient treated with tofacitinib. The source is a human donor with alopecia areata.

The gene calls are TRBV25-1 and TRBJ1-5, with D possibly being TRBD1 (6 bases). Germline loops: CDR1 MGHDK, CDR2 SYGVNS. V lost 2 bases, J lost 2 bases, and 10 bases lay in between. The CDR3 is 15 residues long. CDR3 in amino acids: CASSEGTNRNQPQHF. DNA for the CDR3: TGTGCCAGCAGTGAAGGGACAAACCGCAATCAGCCCCAGCATTTT.

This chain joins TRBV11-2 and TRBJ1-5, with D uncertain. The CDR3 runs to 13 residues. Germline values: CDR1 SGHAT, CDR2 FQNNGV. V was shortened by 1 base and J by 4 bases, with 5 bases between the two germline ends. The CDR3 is CASSLGVNQPQHF. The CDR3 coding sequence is TGTGCCAGCAGCTTAGGGGTAAATCAGCCCCAGCATTTT.

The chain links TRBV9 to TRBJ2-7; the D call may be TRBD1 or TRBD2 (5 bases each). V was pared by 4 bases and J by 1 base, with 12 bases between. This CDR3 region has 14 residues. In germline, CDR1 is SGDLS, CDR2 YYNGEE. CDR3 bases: TGTGCCAGCAGCCCGCAGGGACGGTCCTACGAGCAGTACTTC. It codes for CASSPQGRSYEQYF.

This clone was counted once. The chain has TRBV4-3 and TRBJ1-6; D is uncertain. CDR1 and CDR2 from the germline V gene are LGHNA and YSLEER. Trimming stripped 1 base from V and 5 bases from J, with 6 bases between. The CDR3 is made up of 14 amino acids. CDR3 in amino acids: CASSQVSNNSPLHF. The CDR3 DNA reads TGCGCCAGCAGCCAAGTGTCCAATAATTCACCCCTCCACTTT.

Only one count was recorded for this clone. CDR3 DNA sequence: TGTGCCACCAGCAGAGAGAAGGACTGGGGACCCCTCCACTTT. Its translation: CATSREKDWGPLHF. V is TRBV15 and J is TRBJ1-6; D is undetermined. The V gene's germline CDR1 is LNHNV and CDR2 YYDKDF (reference sequence). Trimming stripped 0 bases from V and 12 bases from J, with 12 bases between. This CDR3 has 14 residues.

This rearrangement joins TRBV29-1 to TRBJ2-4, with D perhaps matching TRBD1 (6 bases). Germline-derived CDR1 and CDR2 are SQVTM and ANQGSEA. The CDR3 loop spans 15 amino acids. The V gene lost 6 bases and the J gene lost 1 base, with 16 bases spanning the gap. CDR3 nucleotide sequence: TGCAGCGTCACAAGACCAGGGGAGGCCAAAAACATTCAGTACTTC. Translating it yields CSVTRPGEAKNIQYF.

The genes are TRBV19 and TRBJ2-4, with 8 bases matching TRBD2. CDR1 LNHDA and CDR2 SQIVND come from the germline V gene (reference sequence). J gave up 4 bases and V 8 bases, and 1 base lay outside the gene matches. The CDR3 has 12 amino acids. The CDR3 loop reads CASAGGKNIQYF. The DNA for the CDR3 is TGTGCCAGTGCGGGGGGTAAAAACATTCAGTACTTC. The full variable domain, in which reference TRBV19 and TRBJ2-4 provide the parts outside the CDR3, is DGGITQSPKYLFRKEGQNVTLSCEQNLNHDAMYWYRQDPGQGLRLIYYSQIVNDFQKGDIAEGYSVSREKKESFPLTVTSAQKNPTAFYLCASAGGKNIQYFGAGTRLSVL.

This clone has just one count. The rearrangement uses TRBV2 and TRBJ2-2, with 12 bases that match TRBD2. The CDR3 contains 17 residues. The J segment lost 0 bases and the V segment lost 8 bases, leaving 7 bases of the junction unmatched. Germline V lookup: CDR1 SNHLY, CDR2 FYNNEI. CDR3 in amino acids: CASASGGAKPNTGELFF. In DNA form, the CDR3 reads TGTGCCAGCGCTAGCGGGGGGGCGAAACCGAACACCGGGGAGCTGTTTTTT.

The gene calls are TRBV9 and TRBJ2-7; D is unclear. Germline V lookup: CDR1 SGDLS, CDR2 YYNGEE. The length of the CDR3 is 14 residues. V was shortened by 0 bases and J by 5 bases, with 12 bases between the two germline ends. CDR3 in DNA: TGTGCCAGCAGCGTAGGGGTGGCATCCAACGAGCAGTACTTC. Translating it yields CASSVGVASNEQYF.

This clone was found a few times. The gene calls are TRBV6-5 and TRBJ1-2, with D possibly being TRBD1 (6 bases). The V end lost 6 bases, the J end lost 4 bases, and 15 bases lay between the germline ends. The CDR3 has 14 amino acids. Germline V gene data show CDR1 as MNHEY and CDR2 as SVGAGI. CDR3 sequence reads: CASSADGGGYGYTF. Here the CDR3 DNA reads TGTGCCAGCAGCGCCGATGGGGGCGGCTATGGCTACACCTTC.

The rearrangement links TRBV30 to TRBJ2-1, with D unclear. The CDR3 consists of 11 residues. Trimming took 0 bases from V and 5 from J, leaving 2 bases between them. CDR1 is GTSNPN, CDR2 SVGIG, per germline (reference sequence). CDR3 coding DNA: TGTGCCTGGAGTGTGAACAATGAGCAGTTCTTC. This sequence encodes CAWSVNNEQFF.

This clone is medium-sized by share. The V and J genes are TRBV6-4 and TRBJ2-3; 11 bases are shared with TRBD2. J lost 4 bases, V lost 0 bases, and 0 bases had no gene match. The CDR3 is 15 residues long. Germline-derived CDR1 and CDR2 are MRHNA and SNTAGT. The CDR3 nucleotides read TGTGCCAGCAGTGACTCTAGCGGGGGGGCAGATACGCAGTATTTT. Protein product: CASSDSSGGADTQYF.

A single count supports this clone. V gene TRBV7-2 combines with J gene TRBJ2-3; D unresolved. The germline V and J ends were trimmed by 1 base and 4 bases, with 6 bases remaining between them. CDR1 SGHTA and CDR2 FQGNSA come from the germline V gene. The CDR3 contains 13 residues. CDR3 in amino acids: CASSLDFADTQYF. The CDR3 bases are TGTGCCAGCAGCTTAGATTTTGCAGATACGCAGTATTTT.

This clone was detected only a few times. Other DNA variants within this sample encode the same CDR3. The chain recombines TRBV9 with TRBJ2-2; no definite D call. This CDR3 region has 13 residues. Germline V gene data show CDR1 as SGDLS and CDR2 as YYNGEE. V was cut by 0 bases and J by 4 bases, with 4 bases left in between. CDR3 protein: CASSVVGTGELFF. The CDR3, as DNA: TGTGCCAGCAGCGTAGTGGGCACCGGGGAGCTGTTTTTT.

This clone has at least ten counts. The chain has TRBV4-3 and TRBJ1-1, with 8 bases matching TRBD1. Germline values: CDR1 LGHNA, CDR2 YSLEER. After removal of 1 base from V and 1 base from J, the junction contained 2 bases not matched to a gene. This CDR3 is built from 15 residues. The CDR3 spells CASSQVGTGNTEAFF. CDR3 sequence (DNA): TGCGCCAGCAGCCAAGTAGGGACAGGGAACACTGAAGCTTTCTTT.

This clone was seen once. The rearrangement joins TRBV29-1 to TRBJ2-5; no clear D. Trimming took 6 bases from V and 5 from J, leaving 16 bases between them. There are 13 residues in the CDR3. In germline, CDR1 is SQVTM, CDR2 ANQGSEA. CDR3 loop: CSVDTVAFETQYF. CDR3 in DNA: TGCAGCGTCGATACAGTCGCATTTGAGACCCAGTACTTC.

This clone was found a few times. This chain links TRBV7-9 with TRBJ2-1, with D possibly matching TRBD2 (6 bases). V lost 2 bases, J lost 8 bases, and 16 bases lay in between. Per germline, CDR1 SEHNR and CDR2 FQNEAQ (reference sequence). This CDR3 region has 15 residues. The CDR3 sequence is CASSLLTSLLDEQFF. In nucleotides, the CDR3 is TGTGCCAGCAGCTTATTGACTAGTTTATTGGATGAGCAGTTCTTC.